This is a list of T cell receptor beta chains from one sample in a study. A single record per CDR3 protein comes from TCRdb applying MiXCR to the RT-PCR reads. The data hold 650,000 to 800,000 distinct CDR3 sequences, with more than 13% observed a single time. The sample was memory CD4+ T cells from blood. These receptors all come from a female donor in good health, serving as a healthy control. The CDR3 runs from the conserved cysteine through the conserved F or W. D genes are given only for firm matches. Part of the rows lack a size; the others show once, few, many or a class for expanded clones.

clone_size,v_call,j_call,d_call,cdr3_aa,cdr3_nt
many,TRBV6-5,TRBJ2-3,-,CASSYAGDPSTDTQYF,TGTGCCAGCAGTTACGCCGGGGACCCTAGCACAGATACGCAGTATTTT
few,TRBV4-2,TRBJ2-3,-,CASRPTSLSTDTQYF,TGTGCCAGCAGGCCTACTAGCCTTAGCACAGATACGCAGTATTTT
few,TRBV6-1,TRBJ1-2,-,CASRSHRDNRYTF,TGTGCCAGCAGATCTCACCGGGACAATCGCTACACCTTC
few,TRBV27,TRBJ2-3,TRBD2,CASSSGGLAGGPYTDTQYF,TGTGCCAGCAGTTCCGGCGGACTAGCGGGAGGGCCCTACACAGATACGCAGTATTTT
many,TRBV29-1,TRBJ1-2,-,CSAYGSGNYGYTF,TGCAGCGCGTATGGAAGTGGGAACTATGGCTACACCTTC
few,TRBV10-3,TRBJ2-1,-,CAISEPTLSSSVYNEQFF,TGTGCCATCAGTGAGCCGACCCTCTCAAGCTCCGTCTACAATGAGCAGTTCTTC
few,TRBV18,TRBJ1-5,TRBD1,CASSPLRRDSGSNQPQHF,TGTGCCAGCTCACCATTACGCAGGGACAGCGGGAGCAATCAGCCCCAGCATTTT
few,TRBV24-1,TRBJ2-2,-,CATSGKTGLTTGELFF,TGTGCCACCAGTGGGAAGACAGGTCTTACCACCGGGGAGCTGTTTTTT
few,TRBV6-6,TRBJ2-7,-,CASRLLTGHYEQYF,TGTGCCAGCAGACTTCTGACAGGTCACTACGAGCAGTACTTC
few,TRBV6-1,TRBJ2-3,-,CASSERGLTSTDTQYF,TGTGCCAGCAGTGAAAGGGGCTTGACTAGCACAGATACGCAGTATTTT
few,TRBV2,TRBJ2-3,-,CASSKRPGGLGADTQYF,TGTGCCAGCTCGAAGAGACCTGGGGGCCTAGGGGCAGATACGCAGTATTTT
many,TRBV6-6,TRBJ2-3,-,CASSSNGAGSTDTQYF,TGTGCCAGCAGTTCCAATGGGGCGGGGAGCACAGATACGCAGTATTTT
many,TRBV29-1,TRBJ1-1,-,CSVEAGWGMNTEAFF,TGCAGCGTTGAAGCGGGCTGGGGCATGAACACTGAAGCTTTCTTT
-,TRBV29-1,TRBJ2-1,TRBD2,CSVGLAGAGSYNEQFF,TGCAGCGTTGGACTAGCGGGAGCTGGTTCCTACAATGAGCAGTTCTTC
many,TRBV20-1,TRBJ2-2,-,CSAIRAETNTGELFF,TGCAGTGCTATTCGGGCAGAAACGAACACCGGGGAGCTGTTTTTT
many,TRBV7-2,TRBJ1-1,-,CASSLVTHTEAFF,TGTGCCAGCAGCTTAGTGACGCACACTGAAGCTTTCTTT
-,TRBV10-3,TRBJ2-3,-,CATGGGDTQYF,TGTGCCACGGGGGGCGGGGATACGCAGTATTTT
-,TRBV6-2/TRBV6-3,TRBJ2-7,-,CASSSLDPGSFYEQYF,TGTGCCAGCAGTTCCCTCGACCCAGGGAGCTTCTACGAGCAGTACTTC
once,TRBV20-1,TRBJ2-7,TRBD2,CIATELREALYEQYF,TGCATTGCTACAGAATTGCGGGAGGCCCTCTACGAGCAGTACTTC
many,TRBV20-1,TRBJ2-5,-,CSASRGSRGETQYF,TGCAGTGCTAGCCGAGGCTCTAGGGGAGAGACCCAGTACTTC
once,TRBV24-1,TRBJ2-1,TRBD2,CATRRDGGSEQFF,TGTGCCACCAGGCGGGACGGCGGGAGTGAGCAGTTCTTC
-,TRBV20-1,TRBJ1-2,-,CSAEENLVNYGYTF,TGCAGTGCCGAGGAAAACTTGGTTAACTATGGCTACACCTTC